Listed below are T cell receptor beta chains from one sample, sequenced in a study of blood T cell repertoires in COVID-19. TCRdb's copy holds only in-frame clones and misses some; the assay was immunoSEQ multiplex PCR. The sample includes some 80,000 clones, about 89% of them seen just once. Sequenced sample: peripheral blood. These receptors were taken from a man in his fifties or sixties with active or convalescent COVID-19. Each CDR3 is given with its conserved first and last residue. The D gene is left open where the match is weak. Clone size, where shown, is once, few, many, or a class for clones that have expanded.

16	TRBJ2-1	TRBV24-1	.	TRBD2	TGTGCCACCAGTGATTTGGGGACTAGCGGGGGTTGGGAGCAGTTCTTC	CATSDLGTSGGWEQFF
14	TRBJ2-3	TRBV4-1	.	.	TGCGCCAGCAGGAGGACTACTAGCACAGATACGCAGTATTTT	CASRRTTSTDTQYF
14	TRBJ2-5	TRBV28	once	TRBD2	TGTGCCAGCAGTTCTACTAGCGGTGGGGAGACCCAGTACTTC	CASSSTSGGETQYF
16	TRBJ1-5	TRBV7-9	.	.	TGTGCCAGCAGCCAGGGAGGCGCAGGCGCCAATCAGCCCCAGCATTTT	CASSQGGAGANQPQHF
13	TRBJ1-5	TRBV11-2	.	.	TGTGCCAGCAGCTTAGAAGATCGGCAGCCCCAGCATTTT	CASSLEDRQPQHF
17	TRBJ2-3	TRBV5-1	few	TRBD2	TGCGCCAGCAGCTTGGAGATTAGCGGGGGGGCCAGGGATACGCAGTATTTT	CASSLEISGGARDTQYF
13	TRBJ1-1	TRBV4-3	many	.	TGCGCCAGCAGCTATGACAGGAACACTGAAGCTTTCTTT	CASSYDRNTEAFF
14	TRBJ2-3	TRBV7-2	.	.	TGTGCCAGCAGCTTAGGTCAGATCACAGATACGCAGTATTTT	CASSLGQITDTQYF
15	TRBJ2-2	TRBV29-1	once	TRBD1	TGCAGCGTAGACGGGACAGGGGGGAACACCGGGGAGCTGTTTTTT	CSVDGTGGNTGELFF
14	TRBJ2-5	TRBV7-2	.	TRBD2	TGTGCCAGCAGCCGCGGACTAGACCCAAGGGCCCAGTACTTC	CASSRGLDPRAQYF
13	TRBJ1-1	TRBV7-2	.	TRBD1	TGTGCCAGCAACTTAGACAGGGTCACTGAAGCTTTCTTT	CASNLDRVTEAFF
14	TRBJ2-3	TRBV3-1/TRBV3-2	.	.	TGTGCCAGCTCCAAGGACAGCAGCACAGATACGCAGTATTTT	CASSKDSSTDTQYF
14	TRBJ1-4	TRBV4-3	.	TRBD1	TGCGCCAGCAGCCCGACAGGGGACTATGAAAAACTGTTTTTT	CASSPTGDYEKLFF
16	TRBJ1-2	TRBV6-4	.	TRBD1	TGTGCCAGCAGTGAGGAGACAGGGGGCGCGGGCTATGGCTACACCTTC	CASSEETGGAGYGYTF
14	TRBJ2-1	TRBV10-3	.	.	TGTGCCATCAGTGGGGCCGATCTCTCCAATGAGCAGTTCTTC	CAISGADLSNEQFF
14	TRBJ1-6	TRBV27	.	TRBD1	TGTGCCAGCAGGTACCGGGACAGATCTTCACCCCTCCACTTT	CASRYRDRSSPLHF
13	TRBJ2-5	TRBV5-1	once	TRBD1	TGCGCCAGCAGCCAACAGGGGTTGGAGACCCAGTACTTC	CASSQQGLETQYF
14	TRBJ1-5	TRBV19	.	.	TGTGCCAGTAGCCCCGGACAGATCAATCAGCCCCAGCATTTT	CASSPGQINQPQHF
12	TRBJ1-2	TRBV28	.	.	TGTGCCAGCGCTACGGGGGGACGAGGCTACACCTTC	CASATGGRGYTF
15	TRBJ1-2	TRBV9	once	TRBD1	TGTGCCAGCAGCGTAGAGGGGACAGGGCTCTATGGCTACACCTTC	CASSVEGTGLYGYTF
16	TRBJ2-5	TRBV2	once	TRBD1	TGTGCCAGCAACCCCGGGACAGGGGGCAACCAAGAGACCCAGTACTTC	CASNPGTGGNQETQYF
12	TRBJ1-2	TRBV11-2	.	.	TGTGCCAGCAGCATCCGCGGGGATGGCTACACCTTC	CASSIRGDGYTF
16	TRBJ1-5	TRBV7-2	.	.	TGTGCCAGCAGCCTTCAAGGGGGAGGGGGCAATCAGCCCCAGCATTTT	CASSLQGGGGNQPQHF
14	TRBJ2-3	TRBV9	few	.	TGTGCCAGCAGCGCGAGCCCTGACATAGATACGCAGTATTTT	CASSASPDIDTQYF
14	TRBJ1-5	TRBV6-5	.	TRBD1	TGTGCCACCAGGGGACAGGGAAACAATCAGCCCCAGCATTTT	CATRGQGNNQPQHF
15	TRBJ2-7	TRBV4-3	.	.	TGCGCCAGCAGCCAAGCTCCGACATACCGGTACGAGCAGTACTTC	CASSQAPTYRYEQYF
14	TRBJ1-1	TRBV5-4	.	.	TGTGCCAGCAGCTTGGGCTCGGGGGTAGGTGAAGCTTTCTTT	CASSLGSGVGEAFF
12	TRBJ1-5	TRBV6-5	once	TRBD1	TGTGCCGGAGGGGGCCCCAATCAGCCCCAGCATTTT	CAGGGPNQPQHF
14	TRBJ2-5	TRBV6-5	.	.	TGTGCCAGCAGTTACTCGAGTGTGCCTGCAACCCAGTACTTC	CASSYSSVPATQYF
16	TRBJ2-1	TRBV14	.	.	TGTGCCAGCAGCCCATGGGGGGGACAGGCCTACAATGAGCAGTTCTTC	CASSPWGGQAYNEQFF
13	TRBJ1-1	TRBV6-5	.	.	TGTGCCAGTAACAGATGGAATGACGCTGAAGCTTTCTTT	CASNRWNDAEAFF